The clone carrying this T cell receptor (beta chain) was seen at least ten times. This sample was included in a study of neurological immune-mediated disorders. TCRdb reanalysed the 5' RACE reads using MiXCR and keeps one entry per CDR3 protein. The table has tens of thousands of distinct CDR3 sequences, roughly 3.5% seen once. The sample was PBMCs. This clonotype was obtained from a woman aged 25 to 45 with multiple sclerosis.

CDR3 protein: CASSQRFGISGANVLTF. The CDR3 coding sequence is TGCGCCAGCAGCCAGAGATTCGGGATCTCTGGGGCCAACGTCCTGACTTTC. J is TRBJ2-6 and V is TRBV5-1; TRBD2 is a possible D gene (5 bases). Per germline, CDR1 SGHRS and CDR2 YFSETQ. This CDR3 is built from 17 residues. The V and J ends lost 4 bases and 0 bases respectively, with 14 bases between them.